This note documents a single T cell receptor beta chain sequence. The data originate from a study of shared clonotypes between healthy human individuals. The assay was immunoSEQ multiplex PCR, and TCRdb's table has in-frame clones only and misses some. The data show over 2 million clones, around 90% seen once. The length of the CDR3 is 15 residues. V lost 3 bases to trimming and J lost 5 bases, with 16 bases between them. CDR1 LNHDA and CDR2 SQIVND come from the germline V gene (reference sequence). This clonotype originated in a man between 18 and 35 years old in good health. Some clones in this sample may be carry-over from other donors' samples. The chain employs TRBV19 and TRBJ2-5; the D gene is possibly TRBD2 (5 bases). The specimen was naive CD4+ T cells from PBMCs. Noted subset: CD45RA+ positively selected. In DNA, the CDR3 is TGTGCCAGTAGTATCCGACATAACGGCGGGGAGACCCAGTACTTC. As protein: CASSIRHNGGETQYF.